This T cell receptor beta chain was retrieved from a study of cytomegalovirus exposure and HLA in healthy donors. About the research overall: When 350 to 400 donors were genotyped, just over 80% of them were found to fall in the Caucasian-associated ancestry cluster. Study-level results: Most CMV-associated TCR beta chains appeared HLA-restricted in a later analysis. Information on immune exposure was restricted to one variable (CMV serostatus).

The CDR3 covers 15 residues. V shed 1 base and J 4 bases; nucleotides not matched to a gene: 9. CDR1 SQVTM and CDR2 ANQGSEA come from the germline V gene. PCR primers comprised 60 Vbeta and 13 Jbeta primers. In the study's own analysis: In a later analysis, the count reached approximately 80 million unique TCR beta chains, with 9 million to 11 million shared. Some clones are missing from TCRdb's copy, which holds only in-frame ones; the method was immunoSEQ multiplex PCR. D and trimming were read from the DNA, whereas the V and J calls and clone size are those reported in that table. The sample has about 170,000 clones, nearly 80% seen once. Remarks on this clone: What it recognizes is unknown.

Sequencing was done on a sample of PBMCs. The clonotype was recovered from a woman aged 45-65 years in good health and CMV-seropositive. The J gene is TRBJ2-7, the V gene TRBV29-1, with 8 nucleotides matching TRBD2. CDR3 nucleotide sequence: TGCAGCGTTGAAGTTCTAAGTAGCGGGGAGTACGAGCAGTACTTC. Its translation is CSVEVLSSGEYEQYF.